Sequencing of this T cell receptor (beta chain) was carried out in a study of cytomegalovirus exposure and HLA in healthy donors. Study-wide results and caveats: The sole available immune exposure information was CMV serostatus.

The PCR had 60 Vbeta and 13 Jbeta primers. Per the original methods: Later analysis identified 65 million to 80 million unique TCR beta chains, 9 million to 13 million shared. Sequencing used immunoSEQ multiplex PCR; TCRdb keeps in-frame clones, though not all of them. The DNA was the basis for D and trimming; V, J and clone size are from that table. The data show 100,000 to 150,000 clones, 80% to 90% seen once. This clone has only a few counts. Its antigen is undetermined. The sequencing sample was made of PBMCs. The sequence derives from a woman under 30 in good health and CMV-seropositive.

The chain's CDR3 is CASSFGSGQGWEKLFF. In DNA, the CDR3 is TGTGCCAGCAGCTTTGGTTCGGGACAGGGATGGGAAAAACTGTTTTTT. The chain has TRBV5-4 and TRBJ1-4, with TRBD1 matching 9 bases. The CDR3 length is 16 residues. Germline V gives CDR1 SGHNT, CDR2 YYREEE (reference sequence). The V gene end was trimmed by 2 bases and the J gene end by 8 bases; junction bases not matched to a gene: 10.